The 9 T cell receptor beta chains listed next were all sequenced from one sample in a study of Ad26.COV2.S vaccination and SARS-CoV-2 variants. Treatment indicated: some 20 received Ad26.COV2.S at low or high dose, single or two shots; 5 received placebo; per-sample allocation not given. Following the first vaccine or placebo injection, samples were taken on day 63. Data came from immunoSEQ multiplex PCR; TCRdb stores just in-frame clones and leaves some out. The table shows about 680,000 clones, with around 89% occurring only once. The specimen was peripheral blood, collected in a trial of Ad26.COV2.S vaccine versus placebo. These receptor sequences come from a person aged 18 to 65 who received the Ad26.COV2.S COVID-19 vaccine or a placebo.

The chain recombines TRBV4-3 with TRBJ2-2; no clear D gene. This CDR3 has 14 amino acids. V lost 1 base to trimming and J lost 4 bases, with 7 bases between them. Germline lookup yields CDR1 LGHNA and CDR2 YSLEER. The CDR3 loop reads CASSQGPATGELFF. The CDR3 DNA sequence: TGCGCCAGCAGCCAAGGCCCGGCCACCGGGGAGCTGTTTTTT.

This rearrangement joins TRBV12-3 or TRBV12-4 to TRBJ1-5; D is uncertain. The CDR3 has 13 residues. V was cut by 6 bases and J by 4 bases, with 10 bases left in between. The CDR3 region has the DNA TGTGCCAGCAGCCTCCAACCTAATCAGCCCCAGCATTTT. Its protein product is CASSLQPNQPQHF.

This rearrangement joins TRBV2 to TRBJ1-5; D is perhaps TRBD1 (5 bases). V shed 8 bases and J shed 5 bases, with 13 bases lying between them. Germline-derived CDR1 and CDR2 are SNHLY and FYNNEI. CDR3 length equals 13 residues. The CDR3 nucleotides read TGTGCCAGCGGTTGGCAGGGCGATCAGCCCCAGCATTTT. As protein: CASGWQGDQPQHF.

The genes are TRBV5-5 and TRBJ2-7, with D possibly matching TRBD2 (5 bases). Trimming stripped 2 bases from V and 4 bases from J, with 7 bases between. The CDR3 covers 12 residues. Per germline, CDR1 SGHKS and CDR2 YYEKEE (reference sequence). CDR3 sequence reads: CASSFEGYEQYF. In DNA, the CDR3 is TGTGCCAGCAGCTTTGAGGGATACGAGCAGTACTTC.

The chain joins TRBV6-6 to TRBJ2-2, with no clear D. V was cut by 7 bases and J by 0 bases, with 15 bases left in between. This CDR3 is built from 16 residues. Germline lookup yields CDR1 MNHNY and CDR2 SVGAGI (reference sequence). CDR3 protein: CASNPRLSPNTGELFF. DNA for the CDR3: TGTGCCAGCAATCCGCGCCTCAGCCCGAACACCGGGGAGCTGTTTTTT.

The chain couples TRBV7-8 to TRBJ2-1; weak D call: TRBD1 (6 bases). CDR1 is SGHVS and CDR2 is FQNEAQ in the germline V gene. The V end was cut by 2 bases, the J end by 8 bases, with 16 bases between. This CDR3 is built from 15 residues. The CDR3 sequence: CASSLFTVQGHEQFF. The CDR3 DNA sequence: TGTGCCAGCAGCTTATTTACCGTACAGGGCCATGAGCAGTTCTTC.

The rearrangement uses TRBV5-6 and TRBJ2-5; D is uncertain. V was shortened by 6 bases and J by 5 bases, with 20 bases between the two germline ends. The CDR3 sequence is 15 residues long. Germline lookup yields CDR1 SGHDT and CDR2 YYEEEE. CDR3: CASIPTLDQFETQYF. DNA for the CDR3: TGTGCCAGCATCCCTACACTGGACCAGTTTGAGACCCAGTACTTC.

This sequence joins TRBV5-1 and TRBJ2-3, with TRBD2 matching 16 bases. The V segment lost 7 bases and the J segment 1 base; nucleotides outside the gene matches: 18. Germline loops: CDR1 SGHRS, CDR2 YFSETQ. The CDR3 totals 21 residues. The CDR3 region has the DNA TGCGCCAGCCGAAAAAGTCCGGGGACTAGCGGGAGGGCCGCGGGCACAGATACGCAGTATTTT. Amino acids: CASRKSPGTSGRAAGTDTQYF.

V gene TRBV24-1 combines with J gene TRBJ2-3, with 7 positions matching TRBD1. The CDR3 contains 13 residues. Losses at the gene ends were 10 bases for V and 6 bases for J; bases not matched to a gene: 9. Per germline, CDR1 KGHDR and CDR2 SFDVKD. CDR3 sequence reads: CATGQEPRDTQYF. Here the CDR3 DNA reads TGTGCCACAGGACAGGAACCTCGGGATACGCAGTATTTT.